This paragraph reports one T cell receptor beta chain. No antigen is known for it. No base qualities exist here, and no much larger clone lies one base off it. This CDR3 is also generated by other DNA sequences in the sample. From the germline V gene, CDR1 is SGDLS and CDR2 is YYNGEE. CDR3 length: 13 amino acids, cysteine to phenylalanine. This entry keeps only the CDR3 DNA: 39 bases, framed from base 1. A distance of 7 bases separates the germline ends of V and J, which lose 4 bases and 1 base respectively. These data belong to a study of shared clonotypes between healthy human individuals (dated by TCRdb to between 2020 and 2021). In the study overall: The cohort comprised two women and three men aged 18 to 49 years. Leukapheresis yielded between about 0.8 and 9.5 billion PBMCs per donor. For each donor, CD4 naive and CD4 memory were each run on three plates, CD8 naive on two plates, and CD8 memory on one plate. To estimate repertoire size and how much clonotype sharing occurs between individuals, the study deeply sequenced the blood TCR repertoires of 5 or 6 healthy adults. To increase sequencing depth and limit assay-specific biases, different laboratories used diverse techniques to prepare libraries and sequence TCR repertoires. Overall study outcomes, separate from this receptor: The genetic and exposure-history diversity represented was limited by the small number of donors. Pairwise subsampling led to the expectation that sequencing depth would affect the degree of clonotype sharing among donors. Larger estimated clonotype richness was generally found for naive subsets than for memory subsets. Sampling was restricted to blood, and TCR repertoires in tissue are likely to differ from TCR repertoires in blood. Compared with non-shared clonotypes, the clonotypes found in all four sorted-subset donors had higher generation probabilities. Across several donors, around 5.4% of naive CD4, 3% to 3.5% of naive CD8, 2.3% of memory CD4, and 0.4% of memory CD8 clonotypes were shared. Even with the large sequencing depth, rarefaction of the sorted-subset datasets indicated that sequencing was incomplete.

Using the deep immunoSEQ assay, multiplex PCR amplified TCR CDR3 regions from genomic DNA. Extracted genomic DNA from each cell subset was spread evenly across all wells of several immunoSEQ 96-well plates, with each plate serving as a replicate. Each replicate PCR for sorted subsets received around 0.2 ug genomic DNA, equal to tens of thousands of T cell genomes. Purified libraries were measured with a Qubit 3.0 fluorometer, size-checked on a Bioanalyzer 2100, and measured again with the KAPA Library Quantification kit. Every immunoSEQ 96-well plate was sequenced on a dedicated single-read 150-cycle Illumina NextSeq 550 flow cell. The authors' pipeline ran thus. Because the immunoSEQ output held only junctional sequences and lacked quality scores, the filtering could not match the filtering applied to full-length reads. To assign V/J genes and CDR3, sequences were annotated against IMGT germline references using PyIR, a Python wrapper for IgBLAST v1.9. Any read was removed if the V/J assignment was weak (E-value above 1e-6), the CDR3 was missing, or the read contained stop codons, out-of-frame junctions, or ambiguous translated residues. V3J clonotypes were defined as sequences sharing an identical inferred V gene, J gene, and CDR3 amino acid sequence. To compute the percentage overlap between repertoires, the number of shared unique clonotypes was divided by the size of the smaller repertoire. Repertoire richness was assessed with RTK rarefaction, the Chao1 estimator, and Recon v2.1 estimates of unobserved clonotypes. Generation probabilities were computed with OLGA for all TCRbeta clonotypes obtained by the gDNA method from a few donors. TCRdb took over this immuneACCESS table, retaining in-frame rearrangements with V and J assigned. Such tables are incomplete; in checked studies, under half of the missing clones stem from an unresolved V gene, and the remainder is unexplained. Clonal size and the V and J genes are those of that table, whereas D and trimming came from the DNA. In this sample the table shows about 1,800,000 clones, roughly 95% of which occur a single time. Of the sample, 1.2% falls within the top ten clones.

CD8 naive samples were obtained by positive selection for CCR7 among CD45RO-negative cells, yielding a CD45RA+CCR7+ population from which TemRA cells were excluded. The donors were healthy, HIV-negative adults who had no recently reported acute infections or vaccinations. All donors were Caucasian adults living in Nashville, Tennessee, USA. Blood was collected by leukapheresis, and PBMCs were isolated by Ficoll-Histopaque density gradient centrifugation and then cryopreserved in liquid nitrogen vapor phase. Analytical flow cytometry was used to check the purity and quantity of each magnetically sorted T cell population. Genomic DNA was isolated from every sorted fraction and measured by UV absorbance on a Nanodrop 2000c.

The source of this sequence is a young man in good health. The rearrangement joined TRBV9 to TRBJ2-3; no D segment can be confidently identified. Sequenced: naive CD8+ T cells sorted from blood. The cell subset or site label here, explained by the study, means: CD45RA+CCR7+. The CDR3 sequence is CASSPLGTDTQYF. Read as DNA, the sequence is TGTGCCAGCAGCCCCTTGGGCACAGATACGCAGTATTTT.